Described below is a single TCR beta chain sequence and its context. Per the authors' pipeline: Estimation of nucleated cell counts was performed using reference gene primer amplification. Repertoires were generated with immunoSEQ multiplex PCR, while TCRdb's copy carries only in-frame clones and drops some. The V and J calls and clone size were taken over from that table, and D and trimming were inferred from the DNA. The sample lists 240,000 or so clones, approximately 82% seen once, with more than 1.5% in the top ten. The CDR3 contains 15 residues. The germline V gene has CDR1 SEHNR and CDR2 FQNEAQ (reference sequence). V lost 1 base and J lost 7, with 17 bases in between. This record comes from a study of blood T cell repertoires in COVID-19. Study-level background: The origin of the acute and convalescent COVID-19 samples was the United States, Italy and Spain. The analysed material was cDNA or gDNA that came from T cells, B-cell-depleted T cells, or PBMCs.

The V call is TRBV7-9, the J call TRBJ2-7; a weak D match, TRBD2 (6 bases). Sequencing input: peripheral blood. This TCR derives from a man aged 25 to 45 who had recovered from COVID-19. CDR3 coding DNA: TGTGCCAGCAGCTTAGTTGTGGGGGAGGTTCGGGAGCAGTACGTC. This translates into CASSLVVGEVREQYV.